Below are 28 T cell receptor beta chains sequenced from a single sample in a study of beta chain features in type 1 diabetes. Every isolated RNA sample was fully reverse transcribed, so sequencing captured expressed TCRB transcripts. Clones were read by immunoSEQ multiplex PCR, and TCRdb kept only the in-frame ones, dropping some. The sample carries 400,000 to 550,000 clones, roughly an eighth recorded once. The sequencing input was naive CD4+ T cells from blood. Receptors originate from a woman aged 18-29 years in good health.

V usage is TRBV7-9 and J usage is TRBJ1-4; D not resolved. Trimming shortened V by 6 bases and J by 8 bases, and 7 bases separated the two germline ends. The V gene's germline CDR1 is SEHNR and CDR2 FQNEAQ (reference sequence). This CDR3 has 11 amino acids. The CDR3 protein is CASSSGEKLFF. The DNA for the CDR3 is TGTGCCAGCAGTTCGGGGGAAAAACTGTTTTTT.

In this sample, this clone turned up a few times. This chain uses TRBV7-3 with TRBJ2-7; the D is unclear. This CDR3 has 16 residues. The V gene lost 5 bases and the J gene lost 3 bases, with 20 bases spanning the gap. CDR1 is SGHTA and CDR2 is FQGTGA in the germline V gene. For the CDR3, the DNA is TGTGCCAGCAGCCCCTATCCCGGTCCTCTGAGCTACGAGCAGTACTTC. It encodes CASSPYPGPLSYEQYF. The full variable domain, in which reference TRBV7-3 and TRBJ2-7 provide the parts outside the CDR3, is GAGVSQTPSNKVTEKGKYVELRCDPISGHTALYWYRQSLGQGPEFLIYFQGTGAADDSGLPNDRFFAVRPEGSVSTLKIQRTERGDSAVYLCASSPYPGPLSYEQYFGPGTRLTVT.

A few counts support this clone. V and J are TRBV7-9 and TRBJ2-1; D is unresolved. Trimming took 8 bases from V and 6 from J, leaving 11 bases between them. The CDR3 contains 12 residues. CDR1 SEHNR and CDR2 FQNEAQ come from the germline V gene (reference sequence). The CDR3 spells CASLITANEQFF. The CDR3, as DNA: TGTGCCAGCCTTATTACGGCCAATGAGCAGTTCTTC.

The chain links TRBV4-2 to TRBJ2-7, with 9 bases identical to TRBD2. There are 16 residues in the CDR3. V gave up 3 bases and J gave up 1 base; unmatched junction bases: 7. In germline, CDR1 is LGHNA, CDR2 YNFKEQ. CDR3 bases: TGTGCCAGCAGCCACCGAGGACTAGCGCCATCCTACGAGCAGTACTTC. Protein product: CASSHRGLAPSYEQYF.

Turning to this clone: One end of the junction is discordant with germline, which a read error may explain. This rearrangement joins TRBV29-1 to TRBJ2-1; 7 nucleotides agree with TRBD1. This CDR3 has 14 amino acids. Per the germline V gene, CDR1 is SQVTM and CDR2 is ANQGSEA. CDR3 in DNA: TGCAGCGTTCAAGAGACAGGGACCTACAATGAGCAGTTCTTC. Its protein product is CSVQETGTYNEQFF.

V usage is TRBV13 and J usage is TRBJ1-4; 8 nucleotides agree with TRBD1. The CDR3 is 15 residues long. CDR1 and CDR2 from the germline V gene are PRHDT and FYEKMQ (reference sequence). V was pared by 0 bases and J by 5 bases, with 2 bases of the junction left unmatched. The CDR3 nucleotides read TGTGCCAGCAGCTTAGGAACAGGGGGAAATGAAAAACTGTTTTTT. Encoded protein: CASSLGTGGNEKLFF.

The chain has TRBV29-1 and TRBJ1-2; D may be TRBD1 (5 bases). Germline CDR1 and CDR2: SQVTM and ANQGSEA. The ends were cut back, 2 bases at V and 6 bases at J, with 10 bases in the middle. The CDR3 is made up of 12 amino acids. DNA for the CDR3: TGCAGCGTTGAACAGGGCGGACATGGCTACACCTTC. Protein product: CSVEQGGHGYTF. Looking up the rest from reference TRBV29-1 and TRBJ1-2 gives the full variable domain: SAVISQKPSRDICQRGTSLTIQCQVDSQVTMMFWYRQQPGQSLTLIATANQGSEATYESGFVIDKFPISRPNLTFSTLTVSNMSPEDSSIYLCSVEQGGHGYTFGSGTRLTVV.

This clone occurred a few times. The chain uses TRBV9 and TRBJ2-1; the D is unclear. This CDR3 is 13 amino acids long. The V end lost 0 bases, the J end lost 11 bases, and 12 bases lay between the germline ends. Germline V gives CDR1 SGDLS, CDR2 YYNGEE. The CDR3 loop reads CASSVDVSSQQFF. The CDR3 DNA is TGTGCCAGCAGCGTAGATGTCTCCTCCCAGCAGTTCTTC.

This clone showed up many times. This chain uses TRBV30 with TRBJ2-7; perhaps TRBD2 as D (6 bases). Trimming took 0 bases from V and 6 from J, leaving 12 bases between them. The V gene's germline CDR1 is GTSNPN and CDR2 SVGIG (reference sequence). The CDR3 runs 13 residues. Here the CDR3 reads CAWSVERAGEQYF. CDR3 nucleotides: TGTGCCTGGAGTGTAGAGAGAGCGGGCGAGCAGTACTTC.

This clone was observed a few times. The chain recombines TRBV6-6 with TRBJ1-1; D is undetermined. The CDR3 is 13 residues long. V was shortened by 6 bases and J by 6 bases, with 14 bases between the two germline ends. Per the germline V gene, CDR1 is MNHNY and CDR2 is SVGAGI (reference sequence). In nucleotides, the CDR3 is TGTGCCAGCAGCTATTTCGGGGAATCTGAAGCTTTCTTT. It encodes CASSYFGESEAFF.

The chain has TRBV9 and TRBJ2-3, with D unresolved. Germline CDR1 and CDR2: SGDLS and YYNGEE. The CDR3 consists of 12 residues. Trimming shortened V by 3 bases and J by 6 bases, and 8 bases separated the two germline ends. The CDR3 loop reads CASSGNSDTQYF. The CDR3 bases are TGTGCCAGCAGCGGAAACTCGGATACGCAGTATTTT.

The V and J genes are TRBV7-9 and TRBJ1-3; possible D gene TRBD1, 5 bases. The length of the CDR3 is 15 residues. Germline assignment: CDR1 SEHNR and CDR2 FQNEAQ (reference sequence). V lost 5 bases, J lost 0 bases, and 11 bases lay in between. This chain's CDR3 is CASSLDGGSGNTIYF. The CDR3 DNA follows: TGTGCCAGCAGCCTCGACGGGGGCTCTGGAAACACCATATATTTT.

The chain combines TRBV23-1 with TRBJ1-1; possibly TRBD1 for D (6 bases). TRBV23-1 is classed as an ORF, of uncertain function. Trimming removed 2 bases from V and 6 bases from J, with 7 bases in between. CDR3 length: 12 residues. CDR3 DNA: TGCGCCAGCAGTCAACAGGGGCCTGAAGCTTTCTTT. Translating it yields CASSQQGPEAFF.

The V and J genes are TRBV15 and TRBJ1-4, with D possibly being TRBD1 (5 bases). V was pared by 1 base and J by 3 bases, with 9 bases between. This CDR3 spans 15 amino acids. CDR1 is LNHNV and CDR2 is YYDKDF in the germline V gene (reference sequence). This CDR3 reads CATSRAQGSNEKLFF. CDR3 DNA: TGTGCCACCAGCAGAGCCCAGGGATCTAATGAAAAACTGTTTTTT.

The V call is TRBV7-9, the J call TRBJ2-1; TRBD1 is a possible D gene (6 bases). The CDR3 extends over 16 amino acids. Trimming left V 3 bases short and J 10 bases short, with 22 bases between. Germline V gene data show CDR1 as SEHNR and CDR2 as FQNEAQ (reference sequence). The CDR3: CASSLGGQRVRGEQFF. CDR3 DNA sequence: TGTGCCAGCAGCTTGGGCGGACAGAGGGTCCGGGGCGAGCAGTTCTTC.

This clone was picked up a small number of times. The genes are TRBV7-9 and TRBJ2-7; D is undetermined. The V end lost 1 base, the J end lost 6 bases, and 10 bases lay between the germline ends. Germline CDR1 is SEHNR and CDR2 is FQNEAQ (reference sequence). CDR3 size: 13 residues. The chain's CDR3 is CASSLGPLSEQYV. Here the CDR3 DNA reads TGTGCCAGCAGCTTAGGTCCGTTGTCCGAGCAGTACGTC.

This rearrangement joins TRBV30 to TRBJ1-5; the D gene is possibly TRBD1 (5 bases). Germline CDR1 and CDR2: GTSNPN and SVGIG (reference sequence). The CDR3 consists of 12 residues. V gave up 5 bases and J gave up 3 bases, with 8 bases separating them. The CDR3 region has the DNA TGTGCCTGGGGCAGGGTCAATCAGCCCCAGCATTTT. The encoded protein is CAWGRVNQPQHF.

This clone was recorded a few times. The chain combines TRBV9 with TRBJ2-2; 9 bases align to TRBD2. V dropped 4 bases and J dropped 5; count of bases not matched to a gene: 9. In germline, CDR1 is SGDLS, CDR2 YYNGEE. This CDR3 has 16 amino acids. The CDR3 DNA is TGTGCCAGCAGCCCCCGGGCGGGAGGGCGGACCGGGGAGCTGTTTTTT. As protein: CASSPRAGGRTGELFF.

The gene calls are TRBV7-8 and TRBJ2-3; tentative D call: TRBD2 (6 bases). V dropped 0 bases and J dropped 8 bases, with 12 bases sitting between them. In germline, CDR1 is SGHVS, CDR2 FQNEAQ. The CDR3 loop spans 14 amino acids. CDR3 DNA: TGTGCCAGCAGCTTAGCGCTGGGGGGAGGTACGCAGTATTTT. It codes for CASSLALGGGTQYF.

This clone appeared a few times. The chain employs TRBV14 and TRBJ1-4, with TRBD1 identical over 9 bases. Germline V gene lookup returns CDR1 SGHDN and CDR2 FVKESK. The junction had 9 bases not matched to a gene; V was cut back by 3 bases and J by 4 bases. The length of the CDR3 is 17 residues. In DNA, the CDR3 is TGTGCCAGCAGCCACGGGGACAGGGAGCTCTATAATGAAAAACTGTTTTTT. Translation: CASSHGDRELYNEKLFF. Complete variable domain (other parts from reference TRBV14 and TRBJ1-4): EAGVTQFPSHSVIEKGQTVTLRCDPISGHDNLYWYRRVMGKEIKFLLHFVKESKQDESGMPNNRFLAERTGGTYSTLKVQPAELEDSGVYFCASSHGDRELYNEKLFFGSGTQLSVL.

This chain links TRBV7-9 with TRBJ2-6; no firm D call. CDR3 size: 16 residues. Germline CDR1 SEHNR, CDR2 FQNEAQ (reference sequence). V lost 5 bases to trimming and J lost 0 bases, with 11 bases between them. This CDR3 reads CASSRDWNSGANVLTF. The CDR3 DNA reads TGTGCCAGCAGCCGAGACTGGAACTCTGGGGCCAACGTCCTGACTTTC. Full variable domain (rest looked up from reference TRBV7-9 and TRBJ2-6): DTGVSQNPRHKITKRGQNVTFRCDPISEHNRLYWYRQTLGQGPEFLTYFQNEAQLEKSRLLSDRFSAERPKGSFSTLEIQRTEQGDSAMYLCASSRDWNSGANVLTFGAGSRLTVL.

This clone occurred a few times. The J gene is TRBJ2-1, the V gene TRBV28; D could derive from TRBD1 or TRBD2 (5 bases each). The V end lost 5 bases, the J end lost 3 bases, and 14 bases lay between the germline ends. From germline, CDR1 is MDHEN and CDR2 SYDVKM. This CDR3 comprises 15 residues. CDR3 bases: TGTGCCAGCAGTCCCCCGGGACCGATCTACAATGAGCAGTTCTTC. Amino acid sequence: CASSPPGPIYNEQFF.

This clone was seen only a few times. This chain joins TRBV28 and TRBJ2-5; TRBD2 matches 9 bases. CDR3 length equals 14 residues. The germline V gene has CDR1 MDHEN and CDR2 SYDVKM. The V gene end was trimmed by 7 bases and the J gene end by 3 bases; junction bases not matched to a gene: 6. The CDR3 is CASTRGGAEETQYF. CDR3 nucleotides: TGTGCCAGCACCCGCGGGGGGGCTGAAGAGACCCAGTACTTC.

This clone has a handful of counts. The V gene is TRBV7-2, the J gene TRBJ2-3; possibly TRBD1 for D (6 bases). This CDR3 contains 15 residues. Germline loops: CDR1 SGHTA, CDR2 FQGNSA. Deletions cut 1 base from V and 2 bases from J, with 10 bases between. CDR3 loop: CASSLDQGYTDTQYF. In nucleotides, the CDR3 is TGTGCCAGCAGCTTAGATCAGGGGTACACAGATACGCAGTATTTT. Drawing the rest from reference TRBV7-2 and TRBJ2-3, the complete variable domain is GAGVSQSPSNKVTEKGKDVELRCDPISGHTALYWYRQSLGQGLEFLIYFQGNSAPDKSGLPSDRFSAERTGGSVSTLTIQRTQQEDSAVYLCASSLDQGYTDTQYFGPGTRLTVL.

This clone was recorded a few times. A single base separates this from a much larger clone, so it may be a read error. The same CDR3 can be traced to other DNA sequences in this sample. The J gene is TRBJ2-7, the V gene TRBV7-2; D gene uncertain. V was shortened by 3 bases and J by 1 base, with 1 base between the two germline ends. Germline lookup yields CDR1 SGHTA and CDR2 FQGNSA. This CDR3 region has 11 residues. CDR3 DNA sequence: TGTGCCAGCAGCTTTTCCTACGAGCAGTACTTC. This gives the protein CASSFSYEQYF.

This clone was detected a few times. In DNA form, the CDR3 reads TGCGCCAGCAGCCAGGGCCGAGGTGAGACCCAGTACTTC. It translates to CASSQGRGETQYF. V gene TRBV5-1 combines with J gene TRBJ2-5; D may be TRBD1 (5 bases). CDR1 SGHRS and CDR2 YFSETQ come from the germline V gene. Trimming shortened V by 4 bases and J by 5 bases, and 12 bases separated the two germline ends. This CDR3 is built from 13 residues.

This chain connects TRBV9 to TRBJ2-1; no clear D. The CDR3 sequence is 14 residues long. V was pared by 4 bases and J by 8 bases, with 16 bases between. CDR1 SGDLS and CDR2 YYNGEE come from the germline V gene. The CDR3 loop reads CASSNGPGRDEQFF. The DNA of the CDR3 is TGTGCCAGCAGCAACGGACCCGGTAGGGATGAGCAGTTCTTC.

The chain joins TRBV7-2 to TRBJ2-7, with TRBD1 matching 7 bases. Trimming at V came to 2 bases and at J to 2 bases, leaving 3 bases not matched to a gene. The CDR3 totals 14 residues. Germline CDR1 and CDR2: SGHTA and FQGNSA. CDR3 bases: TGTGCCAGCAGCTTACACAGGGGCGCCTACGAGCAGTACGTC. Amino acids: CASSLHRGAYEQYV.